Shown below are 7 T cell receptor beta chains from a single sample sequenced in a study of blood T cell repertoires in COVID-19. Data came from immunoSEQ multiplex PCR; TCRdb stores just in-frame clones and leaves some out. The sample yields about 120,000 clones, around two thirds seen once. The sequencing sample was made of peripheral blood. These receptors were obtained from a woman in her 70s with acute or convalescent COVID-19.

The J gene is TRBJ2-7, the V gene TRBV3-1 (or the pseudogene TRBV3-2); D possibly corresponds to TRBD2 (6 bases). The CDR3 is 15 residues long. Trimming shortened V by 3 bases and J by 3 bases, and 15 bases separated the two germline ends. Germline CDR1 and CDR2: LGHDT and YNNKEL (reference sequence). CDR3 region: CASSQAPGTRYEQYF. CDR3 in DNA: TGTGCCAGCAGCCAGGCCCCCGGGACTCGCTACGAGCAGTACTTC.

The chain couples TRBV7-9 to TRBJ2-5, with 8 bases matching TRBD1. CDR1 SEHNR and CDR2 FQNEAQ come from the germline V gene (reference sequence). With 5 bases clipped from V and 1 base from J, the junction kept 6 bases outside the gene matches. This CDR3 is 15 amino acids long. The CDR3 DNA is TGTGCCAGCAGCATCACTGGACAGGGCCAAGAGACCCAGTACTTC. Translated: CASSITGQGQETQYF.

The gene calls are TRBV28 and TRBJ2-6; TRBD1 matches at 7 bases. Germline V gene lookup returns CDR1 MDHEN and CDR2 SYDVKM. J was trimmed by 4 bases and V by 4 bases; bases with no gene match: 7. This CDR3 region has 16 residues. The CDR3 sequence: CASSSVTGQGANVLTF. The CDR3 coding sequence is TGTGCCAGCAGTTCCGTGACAGGGCAGGGGGCCAACGTCCTGACTTTC.

The CDR3 here is CASSRDSYTEAFF. CDR3 in DNA: TGTGCCAGTAGTCGGGACAGTTACACTGAAGCTTTCTTT. The chain has TRBV19 and TRBJ1-1, with 7 bases that match TRBD1. The V gene's germline CDR1 is LNHDA and CDR2 SQIVND (reference sequence). The V and J ends lost 5 bases and 3 bases, in that order; junction bases with no gene match: 3. This CDR3 contains 13 residues.

V gene TRBV28 combines with J gene TRBJ1-2; no clear D gene. The CDR3 totals 13 residues. V lost 8 bases and J lost 0, with 10 bases in between. Germline CDR1 and CDR2: MDHEN and SYDVKM. This chain's CDR3 is CASEGASNYGYTF. The CDR3 DNA reads as TGTGCCAGCGAGGGAGCCTCTAACTATGGCTACACCTTC.

The chain has TRBV9 and TRBJ2-6, with 8 positions matching TRBD1. From germline, CDR1 is SGDLS and CDR2 YYNGEE. The CDR3 loop spans 18 amino acids. V dropped 4 bases and J dropped 0; count of bases not matched to a gene: 9. CDR3 protein: CASSLGQAVRSGANVLTF. DNA for the CDR3: TGTGCCAGCAGCCTGGGACAGGCCGTTCGCTCTGGGGCCAACGTCCTGACTTTC.

This clone was counted ten times or more. The V gene is TRBV7-9, the J gene TRBJ1-2; D possibly corresponds to TRBD1 (6 bases). Trimming cost V 5 bases and J 2 bases, with 18 bases left between them. The CDR3 spans 16 residues. The V gene's germline CDR1 is SEHNR and CDR2 FQNEAQ (reference sequence). The chain's CDR3 is CASSLRAGTRNYGYTF. In nucleotides, the CDR3 is TGTGCCAGCAGCCTTAGGGCCGGGACACGCAACTATGGCTACACCTTC.